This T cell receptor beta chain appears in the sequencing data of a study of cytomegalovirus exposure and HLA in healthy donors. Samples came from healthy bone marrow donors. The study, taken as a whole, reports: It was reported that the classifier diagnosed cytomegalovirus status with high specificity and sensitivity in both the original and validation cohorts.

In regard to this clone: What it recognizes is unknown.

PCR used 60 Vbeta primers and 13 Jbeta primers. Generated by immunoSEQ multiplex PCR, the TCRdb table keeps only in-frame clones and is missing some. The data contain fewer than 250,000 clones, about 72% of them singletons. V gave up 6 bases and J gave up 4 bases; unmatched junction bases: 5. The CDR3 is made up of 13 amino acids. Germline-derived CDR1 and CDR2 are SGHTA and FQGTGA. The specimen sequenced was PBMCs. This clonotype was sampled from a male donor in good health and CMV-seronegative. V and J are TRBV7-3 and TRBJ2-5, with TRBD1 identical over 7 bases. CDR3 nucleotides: TGTGCCAGCAGTCTGACAGGGTTAGAGACCCAGTACTTC. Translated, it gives CASSLTGLETQYF.